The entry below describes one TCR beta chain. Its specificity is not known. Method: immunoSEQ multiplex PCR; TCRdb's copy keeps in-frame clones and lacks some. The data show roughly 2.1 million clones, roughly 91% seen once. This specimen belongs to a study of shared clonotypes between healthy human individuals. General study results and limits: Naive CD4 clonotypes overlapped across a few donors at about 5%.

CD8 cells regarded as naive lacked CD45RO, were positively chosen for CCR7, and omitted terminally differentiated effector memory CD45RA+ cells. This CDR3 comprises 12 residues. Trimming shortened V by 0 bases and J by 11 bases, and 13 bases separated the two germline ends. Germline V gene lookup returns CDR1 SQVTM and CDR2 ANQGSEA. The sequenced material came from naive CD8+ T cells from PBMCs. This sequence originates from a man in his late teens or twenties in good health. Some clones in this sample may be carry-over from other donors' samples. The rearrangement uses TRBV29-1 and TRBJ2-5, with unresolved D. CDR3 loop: CSVEDLATQQYF. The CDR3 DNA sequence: TGCAGCGTTGAAGATCTGGCGACCCAGCAGTACTTC.